This T cell receptor (beta chain) comes out of a study of blood T cell repertoires in COVID-19. For the study at large: PBMCs, B-cell-depleted T cells, or T cells provided the cDNA or gDNA that made up the material.

Per the authors' pipeline: Amplifying reference gene primers gave estimates of nucleated cell counts. Sequencing was performed with immunoSEQ multiplex PCR; in TCRdb, only in-frame clones are kept and a portion is missing. V and J calls and clone size follow that table, whereas D and trimming were derived from the DNA. The data show approximately 110,000 clones, around four fifths seen once. This CDR3 comprises 16 residues. J gave up 6 bases and V 1 base, and 5 bases lay outside the gene matches. The germline V gene has CDR1 MGHDK and CDR2 SYGVNS. This chain uses TRBV25-1 with TRBJ1-6, with TRBD1 matching over 8 bases. The TCR sequence derives from a woman aged 70 to 79 with acute or convalescent COVID-19. The sample comprised peripheral blood. For the CDR3, the DNA is TGTGCCAGCAGTGAATTAGGGGACAGGCGTAATTCACCCCTCCACTTT. This codes for CASSELGDRRNSPLHF.